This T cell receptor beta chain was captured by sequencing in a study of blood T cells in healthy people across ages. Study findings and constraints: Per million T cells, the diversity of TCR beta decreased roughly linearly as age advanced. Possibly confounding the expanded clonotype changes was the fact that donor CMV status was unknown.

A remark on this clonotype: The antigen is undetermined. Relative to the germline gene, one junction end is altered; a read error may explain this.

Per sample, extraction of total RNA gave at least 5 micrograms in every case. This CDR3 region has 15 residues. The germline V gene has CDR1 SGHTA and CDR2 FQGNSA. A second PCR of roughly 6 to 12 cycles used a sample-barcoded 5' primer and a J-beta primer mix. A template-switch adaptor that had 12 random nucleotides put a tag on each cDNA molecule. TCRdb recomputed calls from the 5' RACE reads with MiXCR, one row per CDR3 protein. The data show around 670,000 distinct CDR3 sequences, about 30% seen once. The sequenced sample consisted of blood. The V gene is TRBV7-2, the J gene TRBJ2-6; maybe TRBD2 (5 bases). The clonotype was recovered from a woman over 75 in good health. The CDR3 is CASSRESSVANVLTF. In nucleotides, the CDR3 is TGTGCCAGCAGCCGGGAATCCTCTGTGGCCAACGTCCTGACTTTC.